Listed below are T cell receptor beta chains from one sample, sequenced in a study of blood T cell repertoires in COVID-19. The repertoire was sequenced with immunoSEQ multiplex PCR; TCRdb's copy has only in-frame clones and lacks some. Among about 250,000 clones, more than 70% were seen once, and the ten largest hold around 6.5%. Material: peripheral blood. The receptors here all came from a woman aged 30 to 39 with COVID-19, enrolled during active disease. The CDR3 runs from the conserved cysteine through the conserved F or W. A D gene is named only where the DNA matches it firmly. The size field is filled for only some rows; it gives once, few, many or a size class.

J	size	V	D	length	CDR3	DNA
TRBJ2-1	NA	TRBV24-1	TRBD2	22	CATSDLPSSAGRVLRSYNEQFF	TGTGCCACCAGTGATTTGCCCTCCTCAGCGGGGAGGGTTCTACGGTCCTACAATGAGCAGTTCTTC
TRBJ2-7	NA	TRBV19	NA	13	CASSTWGPYEQYF	TGTGCCAGTAGTACCTGGGGCCCCTACGAGCAGTACTTC
TRBJ2-3	NA	TRBV20-1	NA	10	CSAFIDTQYF	TGCAGTGCTTTCATTGATACGCAGTATTTT
TRBJ1-5	NA	TRBV2	TRBD1	14	CASSGTGGGQPQHF	TGTGCCAGCAGCGGGACAGGGGGCGGGCAGCCCCAGCATTTT
TRBJ2-5	NA	TRBV9	TRBD2	17	CASSVEETGGPRETQYF	TGTGCCAGCAGCGTAGAGGAAACGGGAGGGCCGCGCGAGACCCAGTACTTC
TRBJ2-1	NA	TRBV4-1	TRBD2	18	CASTDRLAGAISYNEQFF	TGCGCCAGCACAGATCGACTAGCGGGAGCAATCTCCTACAATGAGCAGTTCTTC
TRBJ2-3	NA	TRBV18	NA	15	CASSPSGGSTDTQYF	TGTGCCAGCTCACCGTCCGGGGGAAGCACAGATACGCAGTATTTT
TRBJ2-1	NA	TRBV24-1	TRBD1	17	CATSDLPQGASYNEQFF	TGTGCCACCAGTGATCTCCCACAGGGGGCCTCCTACAATGAGCAGTTCTTC
TRBJ1-1	NA	TRBV5-1	TRBD1	15	CASSPGQGVWTEAFF	TGCGCCAGCAGCCCTGGACAGGGGGTTTGGACTGAAGCTTTCTTT
TRBJ2-5	NA	TRBV7-7	NA	14	CASSTGQPKETQYF	TGTGCTAGCAGCACGGGACAACCCAAAGAGACCCAGTACTTC
TRBJ2-5	once	TRBV7-2	TRBD2	16	CASSFRIGGAGETQYF	TGTGCCAGCAGCTTTCGGATCGGGGGGGCTGGTGAGACCCAGTACTTC
TRBJ2-5	NA	TRBV11-2	NA	16	CASSLRRAQLQETQYF	TGTGCCAGCAGCCTGAGGAGGGCGCAGCTCCAAGAGACCCAGTACTTC
TRBJ1-2	NA	TRBV28	TRBD1	15	CASTSRGTGIHGYTF	TGTGCCAGCACCTCCCGGGGGACAGGGATCCATGGCTACACCTTC
TRBJ2-3	NA	TRBV11-3	NA	15	CASSLAGIYTDTQYF	TGTGCCAGCAGCTTAGCAGGGATATACACAGATACGCAGTATTTT
TRBJ1-2	NA	TRBV30	TRBD1	14	CALGQTPINYGYTF	TGTGCCTTGGGACAGACCCCGATAAACTATGGCTACACCTTC
TRBJ2-1	NA	TRBV5-1	TRBD1	15	CASSQQGAAYNEQFF	TGCGCCAGCAGCCAGCAGGGGGCGGCCTACAATGAGCAGTTCTTC
TRBJ1-1	NA	TRBV6-5	NA	11	CASIRGLQAFF	TGTGCCAGCATTCGGGGTCTACAAGCTTTCTTT
TRBJ2-2	NA	TRBV18	TRBD2	15	CASSPGGLDLRELFF	TGTGCCAGCTCACCAGGCGGACTAGACCTCCGGGAGCTGTTTTTT